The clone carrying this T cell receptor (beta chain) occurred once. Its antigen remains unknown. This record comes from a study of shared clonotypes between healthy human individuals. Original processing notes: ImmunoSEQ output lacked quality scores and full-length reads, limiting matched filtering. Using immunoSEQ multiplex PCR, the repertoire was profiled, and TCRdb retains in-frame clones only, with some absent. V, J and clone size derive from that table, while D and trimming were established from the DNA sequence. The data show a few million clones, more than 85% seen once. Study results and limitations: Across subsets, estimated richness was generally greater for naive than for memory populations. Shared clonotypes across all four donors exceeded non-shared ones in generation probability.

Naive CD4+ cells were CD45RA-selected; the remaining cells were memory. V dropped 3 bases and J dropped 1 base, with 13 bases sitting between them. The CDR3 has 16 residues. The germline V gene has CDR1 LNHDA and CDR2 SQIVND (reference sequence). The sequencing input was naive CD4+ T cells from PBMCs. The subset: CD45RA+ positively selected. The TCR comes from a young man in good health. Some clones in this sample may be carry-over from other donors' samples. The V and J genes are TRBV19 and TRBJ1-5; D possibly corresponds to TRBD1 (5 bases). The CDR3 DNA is TGTGCCAGTAGTATTGGACGACAGAAGAGCAATCAGCCCCAGCATTTT. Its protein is CASSIGRQKSNQPQHF.